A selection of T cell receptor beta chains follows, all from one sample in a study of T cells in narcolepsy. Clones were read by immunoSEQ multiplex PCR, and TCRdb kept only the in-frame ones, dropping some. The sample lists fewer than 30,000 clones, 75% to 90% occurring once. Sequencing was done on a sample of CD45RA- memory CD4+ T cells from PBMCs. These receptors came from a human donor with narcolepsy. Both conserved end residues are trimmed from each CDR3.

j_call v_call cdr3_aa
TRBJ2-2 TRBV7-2 ASSFNGPPNTGELF
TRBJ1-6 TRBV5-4 ASSLGFETGGSPLH
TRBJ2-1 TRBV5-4 ASSLVTSGNSEQF
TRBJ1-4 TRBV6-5 ASSPYGRGGQKLF
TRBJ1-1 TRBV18 ASSQQQGQGSTEAF
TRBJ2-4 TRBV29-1 SVTSGGRPY
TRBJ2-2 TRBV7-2 ASSLAPRRGGGELF
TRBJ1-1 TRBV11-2 ASSLVQGRANTEAF
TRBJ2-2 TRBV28 ASSFRAGGLRGTGELF
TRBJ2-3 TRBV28 ASSDIQGTDTQY
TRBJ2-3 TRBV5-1 ASSPWTSGRAGTDTQY
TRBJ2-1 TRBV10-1 ASRGALARVYNEQF
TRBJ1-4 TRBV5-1 ASSPRGEINEKLF
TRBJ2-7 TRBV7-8 ASSLGGNYEQY
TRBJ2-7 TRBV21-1 ASSKAGQNEQY
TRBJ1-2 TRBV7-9 ASSLIEGYT
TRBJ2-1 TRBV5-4 ASSVAGLYNEQF
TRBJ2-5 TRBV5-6 ASSLGRLAGGETQY
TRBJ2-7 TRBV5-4 ASSLQTGDKQY
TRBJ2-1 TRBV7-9 ASGLAGPHNEQF
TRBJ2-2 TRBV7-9 ASQLGNTGELF
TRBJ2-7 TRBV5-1 ASSTSGGGFYEQY
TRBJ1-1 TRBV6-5 ASGTGGTEAF
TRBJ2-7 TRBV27 ASSKTTGLAGGVEQY
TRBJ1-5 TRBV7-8 ASSLIQGRQSNQPQH
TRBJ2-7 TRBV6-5 ASSPDWRGGAEQY
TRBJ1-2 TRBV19 ASSVDSLYGYT
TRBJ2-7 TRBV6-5 ASSRGPYEQY
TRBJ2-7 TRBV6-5 ASSSDTSGSIYEQY
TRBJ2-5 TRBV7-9 ASSPAGTGTETQY
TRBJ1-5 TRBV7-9 ASSLWSGQGNQPQH
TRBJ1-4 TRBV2 ASQVDSGYDEKLF
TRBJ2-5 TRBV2 ASSEGGTIQETQY
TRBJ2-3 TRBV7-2 ASSLLAGGTDTQY
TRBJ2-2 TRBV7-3 ASSWGGQGTGELF
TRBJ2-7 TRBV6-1 ASSESTYEQY
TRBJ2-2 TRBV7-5 VRSRGWLTNTGELF
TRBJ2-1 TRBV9 ASSVEGLGRERYEQF
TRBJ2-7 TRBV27 ASSFSRIPYEQY
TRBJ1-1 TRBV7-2 ASSLEGENTEAF
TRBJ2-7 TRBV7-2 ASSLDSFGNEQY
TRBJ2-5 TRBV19 ASTLAGGTNQETQY
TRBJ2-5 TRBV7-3 ASSKQGTLGETQY
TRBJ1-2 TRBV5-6 ASSFYRDGYT
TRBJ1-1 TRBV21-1 ASTQRRLGRGRTEAF
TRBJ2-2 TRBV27 ASSFSRTITGELF
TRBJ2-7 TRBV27 ASRTSGTGVHEQY
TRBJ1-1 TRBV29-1 SVRGQENTEAF
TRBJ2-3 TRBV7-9 ASSSGSSDTQY
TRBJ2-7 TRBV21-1 ASESRDFHLYEQY
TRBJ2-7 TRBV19 ASSIGHPGLGFGTSLSYEQY
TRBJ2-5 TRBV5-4 ASSPLAGGPETQY
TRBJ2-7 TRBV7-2 ASSLVGSGGREQY